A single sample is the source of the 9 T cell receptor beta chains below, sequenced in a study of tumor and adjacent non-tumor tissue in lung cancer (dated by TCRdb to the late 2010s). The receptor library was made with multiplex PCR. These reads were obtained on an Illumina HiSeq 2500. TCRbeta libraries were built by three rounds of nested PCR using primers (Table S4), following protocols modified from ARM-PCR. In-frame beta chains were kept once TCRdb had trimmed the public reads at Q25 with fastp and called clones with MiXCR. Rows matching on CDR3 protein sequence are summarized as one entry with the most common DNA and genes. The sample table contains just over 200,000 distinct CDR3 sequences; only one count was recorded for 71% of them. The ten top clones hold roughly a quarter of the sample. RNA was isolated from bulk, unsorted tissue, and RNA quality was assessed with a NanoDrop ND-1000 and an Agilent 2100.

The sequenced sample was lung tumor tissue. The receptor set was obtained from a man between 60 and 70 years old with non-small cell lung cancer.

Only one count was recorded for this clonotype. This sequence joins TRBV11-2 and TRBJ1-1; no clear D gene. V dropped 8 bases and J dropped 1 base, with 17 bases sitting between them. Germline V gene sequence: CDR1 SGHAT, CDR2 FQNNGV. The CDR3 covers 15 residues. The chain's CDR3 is CASALRPYTNTEAFF. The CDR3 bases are TGTGCCAGCGCGCTGCGGCCATATACGAACACTGAAGCTTTCTTT.

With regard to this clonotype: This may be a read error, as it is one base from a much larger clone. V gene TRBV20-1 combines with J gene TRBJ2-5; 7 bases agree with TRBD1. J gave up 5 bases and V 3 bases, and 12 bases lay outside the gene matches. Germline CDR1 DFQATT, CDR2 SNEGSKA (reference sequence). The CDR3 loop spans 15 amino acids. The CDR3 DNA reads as TGCAGTGCTAGGGTTCCGACAGGGTTCGAGGAGACCCAGTACTTC. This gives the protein CSARVPTGFEETQYF.

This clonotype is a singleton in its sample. The CDR3 DNA sequence: TGCAGTGCTAGTGATTTCGGGCAGGGGCGAGCTGAAGCTTTCTTT. This translates into CSASDFGQGRAEAFF. The V call is TRBV20-1, the J call TRBJ1-1; possibly TRBD1 for D (6 bases). V lost 3 bases and J lost 6, with 20 bases in between. The CDR3 spans 15 residues. Germline V lookup: CDR1 DFQATT, CDR2 SNEGSKA (reference sequence).

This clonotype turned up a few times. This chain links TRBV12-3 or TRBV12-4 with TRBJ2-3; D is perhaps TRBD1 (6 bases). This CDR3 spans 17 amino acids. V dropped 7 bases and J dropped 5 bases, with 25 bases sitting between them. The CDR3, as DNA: TGTGCCAGCACCCAAAGGGGGTTAGAAATTGATGGAGATACGCAGTATTTT. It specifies CASTQRGLEIDGDTQYF.

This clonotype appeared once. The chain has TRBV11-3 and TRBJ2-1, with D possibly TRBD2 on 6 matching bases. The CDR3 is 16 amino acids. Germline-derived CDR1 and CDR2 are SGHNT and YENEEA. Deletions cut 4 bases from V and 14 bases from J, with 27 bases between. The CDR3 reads CASSSFGGSYYNEKFF. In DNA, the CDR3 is TGTGCCAGCAGCTCGTTCGGGGGATCCTACTACAATGAAAAGTTCTTC.

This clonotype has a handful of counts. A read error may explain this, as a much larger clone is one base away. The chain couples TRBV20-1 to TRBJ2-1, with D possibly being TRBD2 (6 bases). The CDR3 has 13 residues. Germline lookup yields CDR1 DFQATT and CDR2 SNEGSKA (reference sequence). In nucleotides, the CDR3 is TGCAGTGCTGCCCGCGGGGATTACAATGAGCGGTTCTTC. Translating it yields CSAARGDYNERFF.

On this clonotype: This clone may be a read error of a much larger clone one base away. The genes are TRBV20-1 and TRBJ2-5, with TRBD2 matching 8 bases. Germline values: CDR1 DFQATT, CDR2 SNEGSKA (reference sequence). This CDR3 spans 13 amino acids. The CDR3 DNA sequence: TGCAGTGCACCGGGTAGCGGGAAGCGGACCCATTACTTC. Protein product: CSAPGSGKRTHYF.

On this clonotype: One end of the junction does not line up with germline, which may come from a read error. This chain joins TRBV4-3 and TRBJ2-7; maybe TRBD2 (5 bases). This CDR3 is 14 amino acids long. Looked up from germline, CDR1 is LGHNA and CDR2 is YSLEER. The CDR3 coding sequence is TGCACCAGCAGCCAAGCGGCGGGTAGCTTGGACCCCTCCTTC. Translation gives CTSSQAAGSLDPSF.

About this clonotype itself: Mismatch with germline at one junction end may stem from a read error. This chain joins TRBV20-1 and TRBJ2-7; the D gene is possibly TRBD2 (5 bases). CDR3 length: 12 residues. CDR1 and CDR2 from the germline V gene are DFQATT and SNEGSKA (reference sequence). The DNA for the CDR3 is TGCAATGCTAGCACCGCCTCCTACGAGCAGTACTTC. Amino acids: CNASTASYEQYF.